These 8 T cell receptor beta chains share one sample of origin, sequenced in a study of response to subunit inactivated influenza vaccine. TCRdb re-analysed the RT-PCR reads in MiXCR, keeping a single row per CDR3 protein. The top ten clones hold 11% of a sample with about 700,000 distinct CDR3 sequences, more than 15% of them seen once. This specimen consisted of PBMCs from blood, obtained 11 to 12 days after vaccination. Source of these receptors: a man aged 50 to 59 who received an inactivated influenza vaccine.

This clonotype appeared a few times. V and J are TRBV7-2 and TRBJ1-1, with D perhaps matching TRBD1 (6 bases). Germline CDR1 and CDR2: SGHTA and FQGNSA. V was cut by 6 bases and J by 1 base, with 9 bases left in between. The CDR3 loop spans 13 amino acids. The CDR3 region is CASRVTGNTEAFF. CDR3 in DNA: TGTGCCAGCAGAGTGACAGGGAACACTGAAGCTTTCTTT.

The V and J genes are TRBV15 and TRBJ2-2; tentatively, D is TRBD1 (5 bases). The germline CDR1 and CDR2 sequences are LNHNV and YYDKDF (reference sequence). The V and J ends lost 0 bases and 5 bases respectively, with 13 bases between them. There are 16 residues in the CDR3. In nucleotides, the CDR3 is TGTGCCACCAGCAGAGATGGCAGGGTTATAACCGGGGAGCTGTTTTTT. Encoded protein: CATSRDGRVITGELFF.

This clonotype was counted at least ten times. The chain couples TRBV2 to TRBJ1-6; D is unclear. The CDR3 is 11 amino acids. The germline CDR1 and CDR2 sequences are SNHLY and FYNNEI. The germline V and J ends were trimmed by 7 bases and 7 bases, with 5 bases remaining between them. The CDR3 nucleotides are TGTGCCAGCACGCAGAATTCACCCCTCCACTTT. Its protein product is CASTQNSPLHF.

This clonotype was detected only a few times. The chain recombines TRBV10-2 with TRBJ2-3; weak D call: TRBD2 (5 bases). V was shortened by 1 base and J by 6 bases, with 11 bases between the two germline ends. The CDR3 runs to 14 residues. Germline V gene sequence: CDR1 WSHSY, CDR2 SAAADI. CDR3 loop: CASSEWLAADTQYF. The CDR3 DNA sequence: TGCGCCAGCAGTGAGTGGCTAGCAGCGGATACGCAGTATTTT.

This chain connects TRBV5-1 to TRBJ2-1; D gene unclear. The CDR3 totals 13 residues. Looked up from germline, CDR1 is SGHRS and CDR2 is YFSETQ. V lost 2 bases and J lost 6, with 9 bases in between. In DNA form, the CDR3 reads TGCGCCAGCAGCTTTTCAGGTGGCAATGAGCAGTTCTTC. This sequence encodes CASSFSGGNEQFF. The full variable domain, with the rest looked up from reference TRBV5-1 and TRBJ2-1, is KAGVTQTPRYLIKTRGQQVTLSCSPISGHRSVSWYQQTPGQGLQFLFEYFSETQRNKGNFPGRFSGRQFSNSRSEMNVSTLELGDSALYLCASSFSGGNEQFFGPGTRLTVL.

This clonotype was seen more than once but under ten times. V is TRBV20-1 and J is TRBJ2-7; 9 nucleotides match TRBD1. CDR1 is DFQATT, CDR2 SNEGSKA, per germline (reference sequence). The CDR3 extends over 15 amino acids. The junction had 8 bases not matched to a gene; V was cut back by 0 bases and J by 5 bases. The CDR3 spells CSARDSRWTGDEQYF. The CDR3 DNA follows: TGCAGTGCTAGAGATTCCCGGTGGACAGGGGACGAGCAGTACTTC.

The chain couples TRBV4-1 to TRBJ2-5; D not certain. This CDR3 contains 15 residues. Trimming pared 4 bases from V and 2 bases from J, leaving 14 bases between. Per germline, CDR1 MGHRA and CDR2 YSYEKL. The CDR3 region has the DNA TGCGCCAGCAGCCGAAGTCAGCAGGATCAAGAGACCCAGTACTTC. Its protein is CASSRSQQDQETQYF.

The genes are TRBV20-1 and TRBJ2-7, with 7 positions matching TRBD1. CDR1 is DFQATT and CDR2 is SNEGSKA in the germline V gene (reference sequence). J lost 1 base, V lost 6 bases, and 27 bases had no gene match. The CDR3 consists of 20 residues. The CDR3 sequence: CSAPLILVDRQGSSSYEQYF. The DNA for the CDR3 is TGCAGTGCCCCACTAATCCTCGTCGACCGACAGGGAAGTTCATCCTACGAGCAGTACTTC.